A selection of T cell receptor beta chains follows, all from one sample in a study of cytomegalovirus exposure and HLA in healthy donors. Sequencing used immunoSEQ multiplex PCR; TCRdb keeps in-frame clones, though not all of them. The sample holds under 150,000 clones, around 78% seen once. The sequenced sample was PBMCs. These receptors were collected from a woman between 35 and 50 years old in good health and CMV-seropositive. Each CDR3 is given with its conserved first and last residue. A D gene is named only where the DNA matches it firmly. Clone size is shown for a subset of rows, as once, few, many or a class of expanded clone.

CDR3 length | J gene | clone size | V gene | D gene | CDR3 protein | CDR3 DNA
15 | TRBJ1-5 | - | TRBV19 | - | CASSLDTYSNQPQHF | TGTGCCAGTAGTTTAGACACCTATAGCAATCAGCCCCAGCATTTT
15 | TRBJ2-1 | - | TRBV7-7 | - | CASRCPPGVYNEQFF | TGTGCTAGCAGATGTCCCCCAGGGGTTTACAATGAGCAGTTCTTC
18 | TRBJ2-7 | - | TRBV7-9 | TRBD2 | CASSLASPIAREGGEQYF | TGTGCCAGCAGCTTAGCGTCCCCGATCGCGAGGGAGGGAGGTGAGCAGTACTTC
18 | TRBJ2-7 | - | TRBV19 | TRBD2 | CASSIRGRGGSEPYEQYF | TGTGCCAGTAGTATCCGGGGGAGGGGCGGGTCAGAGCCCTACGAGCAGTACTTC
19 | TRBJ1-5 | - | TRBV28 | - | CASSLSLQGAVIRNQPQHF | TGTGCCAGCAGTTTAAGCCTACAGGGTGCGGTTATACGCAATCAGCCCCAGCATTTT
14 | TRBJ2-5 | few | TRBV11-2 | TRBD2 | CASSQTSGQETQYF | TGTGCCAGCAGCCAGACTAGCGGCCAAGAGACCCAGTACTTC
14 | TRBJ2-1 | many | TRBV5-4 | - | CASSSPRLVNEQFF | TGTGCCAGCAGCTCCCCTCGACTAGTAAATGAGCAGTTCTTC
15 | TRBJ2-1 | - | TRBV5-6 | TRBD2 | CASSFGLGTGDEQFF | TGTGCCAGCAGCTTTGGACTAGGAACGGGCGATGAGCAGTTCTTC
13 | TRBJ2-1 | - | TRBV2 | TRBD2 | CASLSREANEQFF | TGTGCCTCACTTTCTCGGGAGGCCAATGAGCAGTTCTTC
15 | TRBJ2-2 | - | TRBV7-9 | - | CASSPWGRRTGELFF | TGTGCCAGCAGCCCGTGGGGGCGGCGGACCGGGGAGCTGTTTTTT
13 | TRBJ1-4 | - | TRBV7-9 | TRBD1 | CASSSGTVGKLFF | TGTGCCAGCAGCTCAGGGACAGTTGGAAAACTGTTTTTT
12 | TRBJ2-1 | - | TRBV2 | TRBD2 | CASSEREGDEFF | TGTGCCAGCAGTGAAAGGGAGGGAGACGAGTTCTTC
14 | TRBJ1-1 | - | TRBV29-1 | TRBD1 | CSVEFPGQRTEAFF | TGCAGCGTTGAATTCCCGGGACAGAGGACTGAAGCTTTCTTT
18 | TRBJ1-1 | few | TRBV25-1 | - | CASSEFSGGGAGNTEAFF | TGTGCCAGCAGTGAATTTTCGGGCGGGGGCGCAGGAAACACTGAAGCTTTCTTT
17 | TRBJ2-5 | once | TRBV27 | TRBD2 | CASITRSGGALRETQYF | TGTGCCAGCATTACCCGGTCGGGGGGGGCGCTGAGGGAGACCCAGTACTTC
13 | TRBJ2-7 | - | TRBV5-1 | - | CASSSGSGDEQYF | TGCGCCAGCAGCTCAGGTTCAGGGGACGAGCAGTACTTC
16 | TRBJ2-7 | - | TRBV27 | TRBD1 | CASSTNRDSLPYEQYF | TGTGCCAGCAGTACAAACCGGGACAGCCTCCCCTACGAGCAGTACTTC
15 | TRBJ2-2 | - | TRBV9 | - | CASSVDGRVTGELFF | TGTGCCAGCAGCGTAGATGGCAGGGTAACCGGGGAGCTGTTTTTT
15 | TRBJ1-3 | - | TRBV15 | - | CATSRDPRDGNTIYF | TGTGCCACCAGCAGAGATCCCAGGGATGGGAACACCATATATTTT
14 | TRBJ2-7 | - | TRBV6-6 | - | CASSSGTPLFQQYF | TGTGCCAGCAGCTCCGGGACTCCTTTATTCCAGCAGTACTTC
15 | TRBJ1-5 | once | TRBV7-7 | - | CASSLSGNGDQPQHF | TGTGCTAGCAGCTTATCTGGGAACGGGGATCAGCCCCAGCATTTT
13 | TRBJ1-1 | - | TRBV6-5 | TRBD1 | CASSQGQGIQAFF | TGTGCCAGCAGCCAAGGACAGGGTATCCAAGCTTTCTTT
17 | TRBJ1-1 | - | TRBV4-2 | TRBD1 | CASSPSRQGWFSTEAFF | TGTGCCAGCAGCCCAAGTAGACAGGGTTGGTTTTCGACTGAAGCTTTCTTT
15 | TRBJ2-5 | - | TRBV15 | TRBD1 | CATSTTPDRGETQYF | TGTGCCACCAGCACTACCCCCGACAGGGGAGAGACCCAGTACTTC
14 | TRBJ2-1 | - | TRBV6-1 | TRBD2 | CASSVGLALNEQFF | TGTGCCAGCAGTGTGGGACTAGCTCTCAATGAGCAGTTCTTC
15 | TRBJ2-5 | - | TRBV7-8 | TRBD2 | CASNWDGGTKETQYF | TGTGCCAGCAATTGGGATGGAGGGACTAAAGAGACCCAGTACTTC